This entry lists 2 T cell receptor beta chains sequenced from one sample in a study of cytomegalovirus exposure and HLA in healthy donors. The PCR contained 60 Vbeta and 13 Jbeta primers. Sequencing was performed with immunoSEQ multiplex PCR; in TCRdb, only in-frame clones are kept and a portion is missing. The sample carries 150,000 to 200,000 clones, roughly 80% recorded once. Sequenced sample: PBMCs. These receptor sequences come from a male donor in good health and CMV-seropositive.

The chain has TRBV9 and TRBJ1-1, with 8 bases lining up with TRBD1. This CDR3 contains 14 residues. CDR1 and CDR2 from the germline V gene are SGDLS and YYNGEE. The V and J ends lost 4 bases and 4 bases, in that order; junction bases with no gene match: 6. The CDR3 DNA reads as TGTGCCAGCAGCTCCAGGGGGCTGGGCACTGAAGCTTTCTTT. Its translation is CASSSRGLGTEAFF.

This chain connects TRBV27 to TRBJ1-5; possible D gene TRBD1, 6 bases. The CDR3 totals 14 residues. From germline, CDR1 is MNHEY and CDR2 SMNVEV (reference sequence). The V gene lost 6 bases and the J gene lost 2 bases, with 11 bases spanning the gap. As DNA, the CDR3 is TGTGCCAGCAGACAGGGAGTGGGCAATCAGCCCCAGCATTTT. Encoded protein: CASRQGVGNQPQHF.